The subject of this entry is one TCR beta chain. The source of the sample is a study of cytomegalovirus exposure and HLA in healthy donors. Libraries were prepared by immunoSEQ multiplex PCR; TCRdb keeps only in-frame clonotypes and omits some of them. This table holds under 60,000 clones, approximately 85% found once. The germline V gene encodes CDR1 MNHEY and CDR2 SMNVEV (reference sequence). V lost 5 bases and J lost 6, with 20 bases in between. There are 16 residues in the CDR3. The sequence came from a woman between 25 and 40 years old in good health and CMV-seronegative. This chain connects TRBV27 to TRBJ1-5, with D possibly TRBD1 on 6 matching bases. The material sequenced was PBMCs. CDR3 sequence: CASSQLTGGAGQPQHF. The CDR3, as DNA: TGTGCCAGCAGTCAACTTACGGGGGGGGCGGGTCAGCCCCAGCATTTT.